This T cell receptor (beta chain) stems from a study of T cell responses to AZD1222 COVID-19 vaccine. Study-level findings and limits: Mostly white British, mostly female donors; authors suggested clonal diversity may be underestimated. The peak T cell response came first, and repertoires were sampled only after it. Once two AZD1222 doses were given, Spike-specific TCR breadth and depth went up. Targeting of unmutated variant regions was reportedly seen in nearly half of spike-specific TCRs.

The assay was immunoSEQ multiplex PCR, and TCRdb's table has in-frame clones only and misses some. The sample lists around 88,000 clones; roughly 90% were seen once. As to this clone: Its cognate antigen is unknown.

The V segment lost 5 bases and the J segment 4 bases; nucleotides outside the gene matches: 8. The germline gives CDR1 SGHTA, CDR2 FQGNSA. The CDR3 consists of 15 residues. The receptor was derived from an adult in good health. This sequence joins TRBV7-2 and TRBJ1-3; 7 nucleotides match TRBD1. Material: peripheral blood, obtained on day 0 of AZD1222 vaccination. The CDR3 protein is CASSLMTGKGNTIYF. The CDR3 DNA reads TGTGCCAGCAGCCTGATGACAGGGAAAGGAAACACCATATATTTT.